These 8 T cell receptor beta chains share one sample of origin, sequenced in a study of cytomegalovirus exposure and HLA in healthy donors. Sequenced by immunoSEQ multiplex PCR; TCRdb stores in-frame clones only, minus some. The data show approximately 98,000 clones, approximately 95% seen once. Sequencing was performed on PBMCs. These receptors originate from a woman in her late teens or twenties in good health and CMV-seronegative.

The gene calls are TRBV6-5 and TRBJ1-1; 7 bases match TRBD1. Germline V gene sequence: CDR1 MNHEY, CDR2 SVGAGI. Trimming cost V 5 bases and J 6 bases; bases outside gene matches: 9. This CDR3 region has 14 residues. This chain's CDR3 is CASSETGESAEAFF. The DNA of the CDR3 is TGTGCCAGCAGTGAAACAGGGGAGTCCGCTGAAGCTTTCTTT.

This chain links TRBV5-6 with TRBJ1-1; no firm D call. The CDR3 loop spans 16 amino acids. Between the trimmed V and J ends, which lost 0 bases and 0 bases, there was a span of 12 bases. CDR1 is SGHDT and CDR2 is YYEEEE in the germline V gene. The CDR3 DNA follows: TGTGCCAGCAGCTTGGCTGCAGGCGTAATGAACACTGAAGCTTTCTTT. Amino acid sequence: CASSLAAGVMNTEAFF.

The genes are TRBV5-6 and TRBJ2-5, with 8 nucleotides matching TRBD1. Germline V gene sequence: CDR1 SGHDT, CDR2 YYEEEE. This CDR3 has 14 residues. Trimming at V came to 7 bases and at J to 4 bases, leaving 9 bases not matched to a gene. DNA of the CDR3: TGTGCCAGCGCCGAGACAGGGGAGGCAGAGACCCAGTACTTC. It translates to CASAETGEAETQYF.

The CDR3 is CASSLATAHLGADTNTGELFF. The CDR3, as DNA: TGTGCCAGCAGCTTAGCTACGGCCCACCTGGGGGCGGACACGAACACCGGGGAGCTGTTTTTT. The chain joins TRBV7-8 to TRBJ2-2; weak D call: TRBD1 (6 bases). Per germline, CDR1 SGHVS and CDR2 FQNEAQ. CDR3 length equals 21 residues. Between the trimmed V and J ends, which lost 0 bases and 0 bases, there was a span of 23 bases.

This chain connects TRBV6-6 to TRBJ2-7; the match to TRBD1 covers 7 bases. The J segment lost 2 bases and the V segment lost 2 bases, leaving 3 bases of the junction unmatched. This CDR3 is 14 amino acids long. Germline V gene lookup returns CDR1 MNHNY and CDR2 SVGAGI (reference sequence). CDR3 DNA: TGTGCCAGCAGTTACAACAGGGGCACCTACGAGCAGTACTTC. Translated: CASSYNRGTYEQYF.

J is TRBJ1-3 and V is TRBV5-1, with no clear D. Germline V gives CDR1 SGHRS, CDR2 YFSETQ. Trimming took off 0 bases at V and 3 bases at J, with 16 bases between the two ends. CDR3 length: 17 residues. In nucleotides, the CDR3 is TGCGCCAGCAGCTTGGAAGGTTTGGTCGGAGATGGAAACACCATATATTTT. Protein: CASSLEGLVGDGNTIYF.

The chain joins TRBV6-6 to TRBJ1-4; TRBD1 aligns across 10 bases. V dropped 5 bases and J dropped 8; count of bases not matched to a gene: 5. CDR1 MNHNY and CDR2 SVGAGI come from the germline V gene (reference sequence). This CDR3 is 14 amino acids long. The DNA for the CDR3 is TGTGCCAGCAGTAGGGACAGGGGACGGGAAAAACTGTTTTTT. It translates to CASSRDRGREKLFF.

This chain connects TRBV15 to TRBJ2-5, with a possible D match to TRBD1 (7 bases). Germline V gene sequence: CDR1 LNHNV, CDR2 YYDKDF (reference sequence). This CDR3 has 15 amino acids. Trimming left V 0 bases short and J 5 bases short, with 13 bases between. The chain's CDR3 is CATSRDPTGRETQYF. CDR3 DNA sequence: TGTGCCACCAGCAGAGATCCGACAGGGAGGGAGACCCAGTACTTC.